Given below is one T cell receptor beta chain in context. The PCR used 60 Vbeta and 13 Jbeta primers. Profiling relied on immunoSEQ multiplex PCR, and the TCRdb table lists in-frame clones only, not all of them. The sample has 110,000 to 150,000 clones, around 80% seen once. This sample is part of a study of cytomegalovirus exposure and HLA in healthy donors. Per the germline V gene, CDR1 is SGHNT and CDR2 is YYREEE (reference sequence). The CDR3 consists of 13 residues. V was shortened by 4 bases and J by 4 bases, with 12 bases between the two germline ends. Sequences were obtained from PBMCs. The TCR comes from a man aged 35 to 55 in good health and CMV-seropositive. The rearrangement uses TRBV5-4 and TRBJ2-7, with TRBD2 as a possible D gene (5 bases). CDR3 sequence reads: CASSLTDSYEQYF. In nucleotides, the CDR3 is TGTGCCAGCAGCCTAACGGACTCTTACGAGCAGTACTTC.